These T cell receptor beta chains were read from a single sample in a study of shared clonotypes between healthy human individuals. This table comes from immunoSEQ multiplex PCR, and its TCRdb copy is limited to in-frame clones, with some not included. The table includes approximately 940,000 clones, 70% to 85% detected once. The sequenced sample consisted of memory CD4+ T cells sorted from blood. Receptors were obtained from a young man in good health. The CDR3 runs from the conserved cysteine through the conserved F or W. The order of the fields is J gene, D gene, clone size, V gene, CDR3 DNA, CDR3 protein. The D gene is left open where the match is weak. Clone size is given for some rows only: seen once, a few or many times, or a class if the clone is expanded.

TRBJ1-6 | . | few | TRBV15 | TGTGCCACCAGCAGAGATCCCGACAACCAATCACCCCTCCACTTT | CATSRDPDNQSPLHF
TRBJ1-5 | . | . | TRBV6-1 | TGTGCCAGCAGTTTTATCGACAGCAATCAGCCCCAGCATTTT | CASSFIDSNQPQHF
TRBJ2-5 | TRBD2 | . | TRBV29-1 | TGCAGCGTTGACGGGGGGAGCGAGACCCAGTACTTC | CSVDGGSETQYF
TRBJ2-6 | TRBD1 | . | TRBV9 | TGTGCCAGCAGCGCTGACGGGACAGGGGCCCCCGGGGCCAACGTCCTGACTTTC | CASSADGTGAPGANVLTF
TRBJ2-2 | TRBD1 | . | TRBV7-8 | TGTGCCAGCAGCTCCCGGGACAGGGGGCCCTCGAACACCGGGGAGCTGTTTTTT | CASSSRDRGPSNTGELFF
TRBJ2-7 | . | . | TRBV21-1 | TGTGCCCCCCTCCTAGGGGCCCCCCGTGGGCAGTACTTC | CAPLLGAPRGQYF
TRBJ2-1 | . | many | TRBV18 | TGTGCCAGCTCACCAGCGGCCACATACAGGGTTTCCTACAATGAGCAGTTCTTC | CASSPAATYRVSYNEQFF
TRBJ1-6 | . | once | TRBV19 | TGTGCCAGTAGTTGGACAGTTGCTGACCCATCACCCCTCCACTTT | CASSWTVADPSPLHF
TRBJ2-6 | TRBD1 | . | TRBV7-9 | TGTGCCAGCAGCACTACGACAGGGACCCTAAACTCTGGGGCCAACGTCCTGACTTTC | CASSTTTGTLNSGANVLTF
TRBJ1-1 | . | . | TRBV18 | TGTGCCAGCTCACCGGCAAGTACCACTGAAGCTTTCTTT | CASSPASTTEAFF
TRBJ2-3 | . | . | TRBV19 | TGTGCCAGTAGTATTGGTACGGTTACGCAGTATTTT | CASSIGTVTQYF
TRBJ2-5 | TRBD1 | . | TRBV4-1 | TGCGCCAGCAGCCGGGGGCAGGGGGCTGGCGAGACCCAGTACTTC | CASSRGQGAGETQYF
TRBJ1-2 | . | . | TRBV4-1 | TGCGCCAGCAGCCAATCAGCCAGTAAAAACTATGGCTACACCTTC | CASSQSASKNYGYTF
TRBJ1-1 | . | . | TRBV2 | TGTGCCAGCAGGAGAGGTCTGATACTGGGCACTGAAGCTTTCTTT | CASRRGLILGTEAFF
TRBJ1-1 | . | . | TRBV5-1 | TGCGCCAGCAGTCCTACAGTTTTTACCACTGAAGCTTTCTTT | CASSPTVFTTEAFF
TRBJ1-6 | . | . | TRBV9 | TGTGCCAGCAGCGTAGGGACAGTTAATAATTCACCCCTCCACTTT | CASSVGTVNNSPLHF
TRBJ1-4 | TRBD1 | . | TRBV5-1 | TGCGCCAGCAGTAGGACAGGGACAACTAATGAAAAACTGTTTTTT | CASSRTGTTNEKLFF
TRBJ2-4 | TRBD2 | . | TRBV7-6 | TGTGCCAGCAGCTTAGATACGGGGGGAAACATTCAGTACTTC | CASSLDTGGNIQYF
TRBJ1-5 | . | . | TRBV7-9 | TGTGCCAGCAGCCGGGAGAGTCAGCCCCAGCATTTT | CASSRESQPQHF
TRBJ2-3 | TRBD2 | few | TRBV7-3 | TGTGCCAGCAGCTCCCTTGGGACTAGCGGTACAGATACGCAGTATTTT | CASSSLGTSGTDTQYF
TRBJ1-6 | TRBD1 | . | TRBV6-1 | TGTGCCAGCAGTACGGGACAGGGAACGAATTCACCCCTCCACTTT | CASSTGQGTNSPLHF
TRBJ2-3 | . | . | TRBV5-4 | TGTGCCAGCAGCTTGGCCGGGAGAGGAGGCACAGATACGCAGTATTTT | CASSLAGRGGTDTQYF
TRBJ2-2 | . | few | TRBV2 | TGTGCCAGCAGTGACTTGGGTAACACCGGGGAGCTGTTTTTT | CASSDLGNTGELFF
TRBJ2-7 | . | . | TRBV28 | TGTGCCAGCCGGACCCCCGGCCCCTACGAGCAGTACTTC | CASRTPGPYEQYF
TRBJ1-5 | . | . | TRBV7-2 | TGTGCCAGCAGCTCGCTTGGTTGGGGTCAGCCCCAGCATTTT | CASSSLGWGQPQHF
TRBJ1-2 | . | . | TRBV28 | TGTGCCAGCCTACGAAATAACTACTATGGCTACACCTTC | CASLRNNYYGYTF
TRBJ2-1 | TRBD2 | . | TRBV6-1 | TGTGCCAGCAGTGAAGTGCGGGGGACCTACAATGAGCAGTTCTTC | CASSEVRGTYNEQFF
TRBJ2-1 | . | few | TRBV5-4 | TGTGCCAGCAGCGGGGAGGGGGCAGGAGGGTTAAATGAGCAGTTCTTC | CASSGEGAGGLNEQFF
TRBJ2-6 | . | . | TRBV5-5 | TGTGCCAGCAGCTGGGGGATGGCCTCTGGGGCCAACGTCCTGACTTTC | CASSWGMASGANVLTF
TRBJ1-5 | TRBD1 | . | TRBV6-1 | TGTGCCAGCAGTGAATCGATGCAGGGGGCGAGGCCCCAGCATTTT | CASSESMQGARPQHF
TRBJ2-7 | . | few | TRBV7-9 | TGTGCCAGCACCCCCGACACTTCCTATGGGTCCTACGAGCAGTACTTC | CASTPDTSYGSYEQYF
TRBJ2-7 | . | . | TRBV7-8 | TGTGCCAGCAGCCCCGCTGGTTTTTACGAGCAGTACTTC | CASSPAGFYEQYF
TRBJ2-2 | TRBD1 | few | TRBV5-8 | TGTGCCAGCAGCTCAGACAGGGGATGGAACACCGGGGAGCTGTTTTTT | CASSSDRGWNTGELFF
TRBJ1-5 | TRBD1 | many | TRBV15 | TGTGCCACCAGCAGCGACAGGGGCTCTCAGCCCCAGCATTTT | CATSSDRGSQPQHF
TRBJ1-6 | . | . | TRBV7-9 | TGTGCCAGCAGCTTACGGGGGGACAATTCACCCCTCCACTTT | CASSLRGDNSPLHF
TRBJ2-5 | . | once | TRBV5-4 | TGTGCCAGCAGACGACTGGAGACGTACCAAGAGACCCAGTACTTC | CASRRLETYQETQYF
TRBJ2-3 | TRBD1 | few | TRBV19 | TGTGCCAGTAGCGACAGGGGAACAGATACGCAGTATTTT | CASSDRGTDTQYF
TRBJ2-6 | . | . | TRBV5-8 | TGTGCCAGCAGCTTGGACAGGTCGAGCTCTGGGGCCAACGTCCTGACTTTC | CASSLDRSSSGANVLTF
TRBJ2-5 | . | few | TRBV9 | TGTGCCAGCCAACGGGACTTTCAAGAGACCCAGTACTTC | CASQRDFQETQYF
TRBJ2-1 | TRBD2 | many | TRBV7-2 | TGTGCCAGCAGCAACGGACTAGCGGGAGGGAATGAGCAGTTCTTC | CASSNGLAGGNEQFF
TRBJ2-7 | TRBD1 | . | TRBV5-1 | TGCGCCAGCAGCGGGGCGACAGGGGGCTCCTACGAGCAGTACTTC | CASSGATGGSYEQYF
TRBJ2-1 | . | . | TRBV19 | TGTGCCAGTAAGCGGGCTTCCGGTGTTAACAATGAGCAGTTCTTC | CASKRASGVNNEQFF
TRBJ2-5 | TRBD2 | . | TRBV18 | TGTGCCAGCTCACCGTCTAGCGGGGGGGAGACCCAGTACTTC | CASSPSSGGETQYF
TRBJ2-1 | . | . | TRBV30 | TGTGCCTGGAGTCCGGTGGGTTTCAATGAGCAGTTCTTC | CAWSPVGFNEQFF
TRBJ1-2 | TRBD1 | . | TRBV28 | TGTGCCAGCAGTTTCCCGGGACAGAGCTATGGCTACACCTTC | CASSFPGQSYGYTF
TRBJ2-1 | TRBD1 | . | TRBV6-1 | TGTGCCAGCGCCGGACAGGGGATTGAGCAGTTCTTC | CASAGQGIEQFF
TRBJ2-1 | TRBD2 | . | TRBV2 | TGTGCCAGCAGGGTATTAGCGGGAGGGTGGGAGCAGTTCTTC | CASRVLAGGWEQFF
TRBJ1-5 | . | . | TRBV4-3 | TGCGCCAGCAGCCAAGATAACCCTAACTTT | CASSQDNPNF
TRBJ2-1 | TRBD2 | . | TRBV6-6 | TGTGCCAGCACCCTACCGGGACTAGGTACCGATGAGCAGTTCTTC | CASTLPGLGTDEQFF
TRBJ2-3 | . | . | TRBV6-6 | TGTGCCAGCAGTTACCCCAGTGGGCCGGCAGATACGCAGTATTTT | CASSYPSGPADTQYF
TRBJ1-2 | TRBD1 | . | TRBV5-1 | TGCGCCAGCAGGCAGACAGGGGGCCGAGGCTACACCTTC | CASRQTGGRGYTF
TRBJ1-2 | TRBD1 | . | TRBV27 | TGTGCCAGCAGTCAGGGGGCCTCTAACTATGGCTACACCTTC | CASSQGASNYGYTF
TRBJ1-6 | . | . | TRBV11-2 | TGTGCCAGCAGCTTGGCGCCGGGGTTCGATAATTCACCCCTCCACTTT | CASSLAPGFDNSPLHF